This T cell receptor (beta chain) was profiled in a study of CD4 T cells in relation to SARS-CoV-2 and coronaviruses. Turning to the study itself: Two subjects were Hispanic; patients were roughly eight males and 4 females.

The germline V gene has CDR1 SGHVS and CDR2 FNYEAQ. Trimming left V 6 bases short and J 0 bases short, with 10 bases between. The CDR3 is 14 residues long. Produced via immunoSEQ multiplex PCR; TCRdb's table is partial and in-frame only. The sample has some 42,000 clones; roughly 90% are singletons. Study-wide findings and caveats: Pre-pandemic and post-infection samples never came from the same donor.

Of note for this clone: Its cognate antigen is unknown.

The receptor was isolated from an adult with COVID-19. Sequencing input: memory CD4+ T cells from PBMCs. This rearrangement joins TRBV7-6 to TRBJ2-3; D not certain. CDR3 protein: CASSPLMSTDTQYF. CDR3 DNA: TGTGCCAGCAGTCCCCTAATGAGCACAGATACGCAGTATTTT.